The 28 T cell receptor beta chains below all came from one sample that was sequenced in a study of technical replicates of blood from a few donors. Only in-frame clones appear in the TCRdb table, and some are missing; sequencing was by immunoSEQ multiplex PCR. This table holds about 68,000 clones, about 97% found once. The sequenced sample was T cells isolated from PBMCs. The origin of the receptors is a human donor in good health.

This chain connects TRBV29-1 to TRBJ1-1; perhaps TRBD1 as D (6 bases). This CDR3 comprises 14 residues. The V end lost 6 bases, the J end lost 3 bases, and 17 bases lay between the germline ends. The germline gives CDR1 SQVTM, CDR2 ANQGSEA. CDR3 nucleotide sequence: TGCAGCGTGATACAGGGAGTAGGGGACACTGAAGCTTTCTTT. Its protein is CSVIQGVGDTEAFF.

The V and J genes are TRBV28 and TRBJ1-5; possibly TRBD1 for D (5 bases). The V gene lost 6 bases and the J gene lost 7 bases, with 16 bases spanning the gap. CDR3 length equals 14 residues. Germline assignment: CDR1 MDHEN and CDR2 SYDVKM. DNA of the CDR3: TGTGCCAGCAGCCTGGGGCCAGTCGGACAGCCCCAGCATTTT. Amino acids: CASSLGPVGQPQHF. Complete variable domain (other parts from reference TRBV28 and TRBJ1-5): DVKVTQSSRYLVKRTGEKVFLECVQDMDHENMFWYRQDPGLGLRLIYFSYDVKMKEKGDIPEGYSVSREKKERFSLILESASTNQTSMYLCASSLGPVGQPQHFGDGTRLSIL.

The V call is TRBV6-1, the J call TRBJ2-5; 9 nucleotides align to TRBD1. Germline V gene sequence: CDR1 MNHNS, CDR2 SASEGT. Trimming cost V 6 bases and J 1 base; bases outside gene matches: 3. CDR3 length: 14 amino acids. CDR3 DNA sequence: TGTGCCAGCAGATGGGACAGGGTCCAAGAGACCCAGTACTTC. Translated, it gives CASRWDRVQETQYF.

The chain combines TRBV6-5 with TRBJ1-1; 7 bases line up with TRBD1. The CDR3 sequence is 14 residues long. Germline V gene lookup returns CDR1 MNHEY and CDR2 SVGAGI. J lost 5 bases, V lost 7 bases, and 10 bases had no gene match. CDR3 in DNA: TGTGCCAGCAACTTACAGGGGCGCGGGACTGAAGCTTTCTTT. Amino acids: CASNLQGRGTEAFF.

V is TRBV25-1 and J is TRBJ2-3; no definite D call. The CDR3 covers 14 residues. The germline gives CDR1 MGHDK, CDR2 SYGVNS. V lost 6 bases, J lost 2 bases, and 12 bases lay in between. The CDR3 spells CASRARLSTDTQYF. DNA for the CDR3: TGTGCCAGCAGGGCCCGCCTTTCCACAGATACGCAGTATTTT. The full variable domain, its missing parts supplied by reference TRBV25-1 and TRBJ2-3, is EADIYQTPRYLVIGTGKKITLECSQTMGHDKMYWYQQDPGMELHLIHYSYGVNSTEKGDLSSESTVSRIRTEHFPLTLESARPSHTSQYLCASRARLSTDTQYFGPGTRLTVL.

This chain uses TRBV19 with TRBJ2-3; 9 bases are shared with TRBD2. Germline values: CDR1 LNHDA, CDR2 SQIVND (reference sequence). V was pared by 4 bases and J by 5 bases, with 4 bases of the junction left unmatched. There are 14 residues in the CDR3. CDR3 nucleotide sequence: TGTGCCAGTAGTAGCGGGAGGGATGTAGATACGCAGTATTTT. This gives the protein CASSSGRDVDTQYF.

The V and J genes are TRBV5-1 and TRBJ2-3; D uncertain. Germline lookup yields CDR1 SGHRS and CDR2 YFSETQ. V was shortened by 3 bases and J by 0 bases, with 8 bases between the two germline ends. This CDR3 spans 14 amino acids. The chain's CDR3 is CASSSLTSTDTQYF. The CDR3, as DNA: TGCGCCAGCAGCTCCTTAACTAGCACAGATACGCAGTATTTT.

For the CDR3, the DNA is TGTGCCAGCTTAGATTACAATGAGCAGTTCTTC. Amino acids: CASLDYNEQFF. The rearrangement joins TRBV6-1 to TRBJ2-1; D remains unclear. Between the trimmed V and J ends, which lost 8 bases and 4 bases, there was a span of 6 bases. The CDR3 is made up of 11 amino acids. CDR1 and CDR2 from the germline V gene are MNHNS and SASEGT.

This clone was seen just once. This rearrangement joins TRBV7-8 to TRBJ1-4, with D unresolved. This CDR3 is built from 13 residues. Germline CDR1 is SGHVS and CDR2 is FQNEAQ. V gave up 5 bases and J gave up 8 bases, with 12 bases separating them. In DNA, the CDR3 is TGTGCCAGCAGCCAACGGGGAGAAGAAAAACTGTTTTTT. Encoded protein: CASSQRGEEKLFF.

This clone was recorded once. V gene TRBV13 combines with J gene TRBJ2-2, with D perhaps TRBD2 (6 bases). Trimming shortened V by 5 bases and J by 0 bases, and 13 bases separated the two germline ends. The CDR3 has 16 residues. Germline V gene sequence: CDR1 PRHDT, CDR2 FYEKMQ (reference sequence). The CDR3 region is CASSPLAGTNTGELFF. CDR3 coding DNA: TGTGCCAGCAGCCCGCTCGCGGGGACGAACACCGGGGAGCTGTTTTTT. The full variable domain, in which reference TRBV13 and TRBJ2-2 provide the parts outside the CDR3, is AAGVIQSPRHLIKEKRETATLKCYPIPRHDTVYWYQQGPGQDPQFLISFYEKMQSDKGSIPDRFSAQQFSDYHSELNMSSLELGDSALYFCASSPLAGTNTGELFFGEGSRLTVL.

The CDR3: CASSSAGGWNEKLFF. CDR3 DNA sequence: TGTGCCAGCAGCTCCGCAGGAGGATGGAATGAAAAACTGTTTTTT. The chain links TRBV7-9 to TRBJ1-4; D is ambiguous. V lost 4 bases and J 5 bases, leaving 14 bases between the germline ends. This CDR3 region has 15 residues. Germline CDR1 SEHNR, CDR2 FQNEAQ (reference sequence).

The rearrangement uses TRBV6-1 and TRBJ1-5, with D possibly matching TRBD1 (6 bases). V lost 5 bases and J 1 base, leaving 9 bases between the germline ends. Germline V CDR1 and CDR2: MNHNS, SASEGT. The CDR3 loop spans 14 amino acids. The CDR3 DNA reads as TGTGCCAGCAGTCCTGGACAGAGCAATCAGCCCCAGCATTTT. Amino acid sequence: CASSPGQSNQPQHF.

This chain links TRBV7-9 with TRBJ2-3; a weak D match, TRBD2 (5 bases). V lost 4 bases to trimming and J lost 6 bases, with 14 bases between them. Germline assignment: CDR1 SEHNR and CDR2 FQNEAQ (reference sequence). This CDR3 is 14 amino acids long. The CDR3 here is CASSSSGLEDTQYF. CDR3 coding DNA: TGTGCCAGCAGCTCCTCTGGACTGGAGGATACGCAGTATTTT.

This rearrangement joins TRBV11-2 to TRBJ2-2; possible D gene TRBD2, 5 bases. V lost 5 bases and J lost 0, with 13 bases in between. Germline V gives CDR1 SGHAT, CDR2 FQNNGV. This CDR3 is 16 amino acids long. CDR3 protein: CASSPRTVTNTGELFF. For the CDR3, the DNA is TGTGCCAGCAGCCCTCGGACTGTTACGAACACCGGGGAGCTGTTTTTT.

V and J are TRBV2 and TRBJ1-4; 11 bases line up with TRBD1. CDR1 is SNHLY and CDR2 is FYNNEI in the germline V gene. The CDR3 runs 15 residues. The V gene end was trimmed by 4 bases and the J gene end by 5 bases; junction bases not matched to a gene: 3. The CDR3 protein is CASSGGTGGNEKLFF. The CDR3 DNA reads as TGTGCCAGCAGTGGCGGGACAGGGGGAAATGAAAAACTGTTTTTT.

The rearrangement joins TRBV6-5 to TRBJ2-7; TRBD1 matches 8 bases. V lost 6 bases, J lost 6 bases, and 13 bases stayed unmatched. In germline, CDR1 is MNHEY, CDR2 SVGAGI. The CDR3 sequence is 15 residues long. Written as DNA, the CDR3 is TGTGCCAGCAGACGCCTTTCAGGACAGGGACCCGAGCAGTACTTC. Translation gives CASRRLSGQGPEQYF.

This chain links TRBV2 with TRBJ1-3, with a possible D match to TRBD1 (5 bases). Trimming pared 9 bases from V and 0 bases from J, leaving 9 bases between. The CDR3 runs to 13 residues. Germline V gene sequence: CDR1 SNHLY, CDR2 FYNNEI. As DNA, the CDR3 is TGTGCCAGGGGGCTCAGCTCTGGAAACACCATATATTTT. Translated, it gives CARGLSSGNTIYF.

This chain uses TRBV10-1 with TRBJ2-5; the D gene is possibly TRBD2 (5 bases). The CDR3 is 15 amino acids. The V end was cut by 4 bases, the J end by 1 base, with 13 bases between. Germline values: CDR1 WNHNN, CDR2 SYGVQD (reference sequence). The CDR3 here is CASSVILGPQETQYF. The CDR3 region has the DNA TGCGCCAGCAGTGTGATACTAGGTCCCCAAGAGACCCAGTACTTC.

This chain uses TRBV7-2 with TRBJ2-3; D may be TRBD2 (6 bases). CDR3 length: 15 residues. Trimming shortened V by 2 bases and J by 0 bases, and 9 bases separated the two germline ends. The germline V gene encodes CDR1 SGHTA and CDR2 FQGNSA. In nucleotides, the CDR3 is TGTGCCAGCAGCTTATCCCTAGCGAGCACAGATACGCAGTATTTT. This gives the protein CASSLSLASTDTQYF.

This rearrangement joins TRBV5-6 to TRBJ1-5; D gene ambiguous. Germline values: CDR1 SGHDT, CDR2 YYEEEE. The CDR3 is made up of 16 amino acids. The germline V and J ends were trimmed by 1 base and 1 base, with 12 bases remaining between them. The CDR3 DNA sequence: TGTGCCAGCAGCTTGCACGGGTTCGTAAGCAATCAGCCCCAGCATTTT. This gives the protein CASSLHGFVSNQPQHF.

The chain joins TRBV18 to TRBJ2-6; possibly TRBD1 for D (5 bases). CDR3 length: 12 residues. Trimming removed 2 bases at V and 9 bases at J, with 5 bases between. Germline V gene sequence: CDR1 KGHSH, CDR2 LQKENI. The CDR3 nucleotides read TGTGCCAGCTCACCAAGGGGCAACGTCCTGACTTTC. Protein product: CASSPRGNVLTF.

The rearrangement links TRBV30 to TRBJ2-1; D is ambiguous. This CDR3 contains 12 residues. Germline V lookup: CDR1 GTSNPN, CDR2 SVGIG (reference sequence). Trimming removed 0 bases at V and 3 bases at J, with 3 bases between. The CDR3 DNA is TGTGCCTGGAGTGTACACTACAATGAGCAGTTCTTC. Translated: CAWSVHYNEQFF.

The chain is built from TRBV18 and TRBJ2-7; 8 nucleotides align to TRBD1. Germline CDR1 KGHSH, CDR2 LQKENI. The CDR3 totals 16 residues. Trimming removed 3 bases from V and 4 bases from J; junction bases left unmatched: 11. CDR3 in amino acids: CASSPSGQGTGYEQYF. The CDR3 DNA reads TGTGCCAGCTCACCGTCAGGACAGGGTACGGGATACGAGCAGTACTTC.

In this sample, this clone turned up once. The rearrangement joins TRBV2 to TRBJ2-1; TRBD2 matches 7 bases. Germline V gene sequence: CDR1 SNHLY, CDR2 FYNNEI. V dropped 10 bases and J dropped 0; count of bases not matched to a gene: 9. The CDR3 contains 15 residues. As DNA, the CDR3 is TGTGCCACCCCGTACCGGGAGGCCTCCTACAATGAGCAGTTCTTC. Residues: CATPYREASYNEQFF.

The J gene is TRBJ1-1, the V gene TRBV7-8, with a possible D match to TRBD1 (6 bases). The CDR3 extends over 14 amino acids. Germline-derived CDR1 and CDR2 are SGHVS and FQNEAQ. V dropped 1 base and J dropped 4 bases, with 10 bases sitting between them. The CDR3 bases are TGTGCCAGCAGCTTAGGGGGGCTGGTCACTGAAGCTTTCTTT. It is translated as CASSLGGLVTEAFF.

The chain has TRBV30 and TRBJ2-7; the D gene is possibly TRBD1 (5 bases). Germline V gene sequence: CDR1 GTSNPN, CDR2 SVGIG (reference sequence). The V and J ends lost 4 bases and 4 bases respectively, with 14 bases between them. The CDR3 extends over 13 amino acids. The CDR3: CAWTPRELYEQYF. CDR3 sequence (DNA): TGTGCCTGGACCCCCAGGGAATTATACGAGCAGTACTTC.

Regarding this clone: The same CDR3 also results from other DNA sequences found in this sample. The chain has TRBV27 and TRBJ1-2; D may be TRBD1 (5 bases). Germline loops: CDR1 MNHEY, CDR2 SMNVEV (reference sequence). This CDR3 has 13 amino acids. Trimming cost V 2 bases and J 2 bases, with 6 bases left between them. The CDR3: CASSLTGNYGYTF. The CDR3 DNA is TGTGCCAGCAGTTTAACAGGAAACTATGGCTACACCTTC.

The chain combines TRBV15 with TRBJ2-7; TRBD1 agrees at 8 bases. V was clipped by 3 bases and J by 2 bases; unmatched bases: 9. CDR1 LNHNV and CDR2 YYDKDF come from the germline V gene (reference sequence). This CDR3 region has 16 residues. CDR3 amino acids: CATSSWGQGATYEQYF. The CDR3 region has the DNA TGTGCCACCAGCAGCTGGGGGCAGGGGGCAACCTACGAGCAGTACTTC. Complete variable domain (other parts from reference TRBV15 and TRBJ2-7): DAMVIQNPRYQVTQFGKPVTLSCSQTLNHNVMYWYQQKSSQAPKLLFHYYDKDFNNEADTPDNFQSRRPNTSFCFLDIRSPGLGDTAMYLCATSSWGQGATYEQYFGPGTRLTVT.